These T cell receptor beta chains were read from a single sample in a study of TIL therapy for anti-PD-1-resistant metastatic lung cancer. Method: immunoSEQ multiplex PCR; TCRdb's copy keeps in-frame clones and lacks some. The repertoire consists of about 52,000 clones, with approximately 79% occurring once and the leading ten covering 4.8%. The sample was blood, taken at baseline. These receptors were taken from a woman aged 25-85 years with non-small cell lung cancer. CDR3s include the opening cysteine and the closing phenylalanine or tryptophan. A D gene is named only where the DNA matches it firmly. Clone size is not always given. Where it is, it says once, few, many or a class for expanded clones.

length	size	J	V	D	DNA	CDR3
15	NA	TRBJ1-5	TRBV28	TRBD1	TGTGCCAGCACCTCTGGACAGGGGGCAAATCAGCCCCAGCATTTT	CASTSGQGANQPQHF
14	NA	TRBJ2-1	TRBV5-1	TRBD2	TGCGCCAGCCGTGGGGCTAGCGGTCGGGATGAGCAGTTCTTC	CASRGASGRDEQFF
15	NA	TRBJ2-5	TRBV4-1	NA	TGCGCCAGCAGCCAGGCCAGGGTTTCCCAAGAGACCCAGTACTTC	CASSQARVSQETQYF
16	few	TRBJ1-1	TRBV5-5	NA	TGTGCCAGCAGCTTCGACACGGTCCAGGGAGGATTTGAAGCTTTCTTT	CASSFDTVQGGFEAFF
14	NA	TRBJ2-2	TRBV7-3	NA	TGTGCCAGCAGCTCCCTAGCATCCACCGGGGAGCTGTTTTTT	CASSSLASTGELFF
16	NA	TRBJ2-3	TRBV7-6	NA	TGTGCCAGCAGCTTAGCTTCGGGCCCAGGTTGGGATACGCAGTATTTT	CASSLASGPGWDTQYF
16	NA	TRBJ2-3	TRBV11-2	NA	TGTGCCAGCAGCTTAGATGCCAGCACGATCACAGATACGCAGTATTTT	CASSLDASTITDTQYF
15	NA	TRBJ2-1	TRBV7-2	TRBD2	TGTGCCAGCAGCTTAACGGCGGGGGGGAGCAATGAGCAGTTCTTC	CASSLTAGGSNEQFF
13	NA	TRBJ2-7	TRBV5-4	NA	TGTGCCAGCAGCCCTGAACGGCGGCACGAGCAGTACTTC	CASSPERRHEQYF
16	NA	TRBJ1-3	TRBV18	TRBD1	TGTGCCAGCTCACCATACGGGACAGGGAAAGGAAACACCATATATTTT	CASSPYGTGKGNTIYF
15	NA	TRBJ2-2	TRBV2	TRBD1	TGTGCCAGCAGGAGGACAGGGTCGAACACCGGGGAGCTGTTTTTT	CASRRTGSNTGELFF
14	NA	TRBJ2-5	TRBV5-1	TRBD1	TGCGCCAGCAGCATGGACAGGGCGGAGGAGACCCAGTACTTC	CASSMDRAEETQYF
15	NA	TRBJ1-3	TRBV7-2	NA	TGTGCCAGCAGCAGCTGGGGGGCCTCTGGAAACACCATATATTTT	CASSSWGASGNTIYF
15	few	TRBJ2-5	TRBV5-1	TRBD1	TGCGCCAGCAGCTTGGTGGCAGGGGGAGAGGAGACCCAGTACTTC	CASSLVAGGEETQYF
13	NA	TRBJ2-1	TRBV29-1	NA	TGCAGCGTTGAATTGAATTTACTCAATGAGCAGTTCTTC	CSVELNLLNEQFF
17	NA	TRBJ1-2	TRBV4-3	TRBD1	TGCGCCAGCAGCCAAGATGGCTATGGACAGGGTCACTATGGCTACACCTTC	CASSQDGYGQGHYGYTF
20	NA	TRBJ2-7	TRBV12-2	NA	TGTGCAAGTCGCTTAGCGGTTGGCGGGACAGTCTGGTCATTGGATGAAGAGCAGTACTTC	CASRLAVGGTVWSLDEEQYF
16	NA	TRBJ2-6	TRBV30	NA	TGTGCCTGGAGTGTACTAAGAGGCTCTGGGGCCAACGTCCTGACTTTC	CAWSVLRGSGANVLTF
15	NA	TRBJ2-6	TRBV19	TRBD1	TGTGCCACGGGACAGGGGGAAGCCGGGGCCAACGTCCTGACTTTC	CATGQGEAGANVLTF
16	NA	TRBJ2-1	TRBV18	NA	TGTGCCAGCTCACCAATGGGGGGAGGTGGCTACAATGAGCAGTTCTTC	CASSPMGGGGYNEQFF
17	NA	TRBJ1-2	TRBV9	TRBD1	TGTGCCAGCAGCGTAGGGACAGGGGGCCCTTTGGACTATGGCTACACCTTC	CASSVGTGGPLDYGYTF
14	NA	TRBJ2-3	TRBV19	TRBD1	TGTGCCAGTAGTATGGGACAGGGGGCAGATACGCAGTATTTT	CASSMGQGADTQYF
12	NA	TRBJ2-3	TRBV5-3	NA	TGTGCCAGAAGCTTGGTTTCAGATACGCAGTATTTT	CARSLVSDTQYF
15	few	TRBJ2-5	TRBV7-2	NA	TGTGCCAGCAGCAATGGCCAGTCCCGGGAAGAGACCCAGTACTTC	CASSNGQSREETQYF
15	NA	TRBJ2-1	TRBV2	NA	TGTGCCAGCAGCCCCACCTTTGGGGGGAGCAATGAGCAGTTCTTC	CASSPTFGGSNEQFF
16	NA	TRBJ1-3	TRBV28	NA	TGTGCCAGCAGTCTTAGGAGGGATAGCTCTGGAAACACCATATATTTT	CASSLRRDSSGNTIYF
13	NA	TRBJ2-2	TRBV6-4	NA	TGTGCCAGCAGCATAGAGAACACCGGGGAGCTGTTTTTT	CASSIENTGELFF
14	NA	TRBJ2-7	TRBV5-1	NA	TGCGCCAGCAGGATCTCCGTAGGAGCCTACGAGCAGTACTTC	CASRISVGAYEQYF
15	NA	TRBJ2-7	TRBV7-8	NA	TGTGCCAGCAGCTTAGGAGCGACAGGAGTATCCGAGCAGTACTTC	CASSLGATGVSEQYF
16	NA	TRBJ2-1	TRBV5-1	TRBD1	TGCGCCAGCAGCTATTCCGGGACAGGGGGCTTTAATGAGCAGTTCTTC	CASSYSGTGGFNEQFF
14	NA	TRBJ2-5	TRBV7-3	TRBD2	TGTGCCAGCAGCCCTAGCGGGAGTAAAGAGACCCAGTACTTC	CASSPSGSKETQYF
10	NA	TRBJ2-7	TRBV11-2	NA	TGTGCCAGCAGCCTTCGCGAGCAGTACTTC	CASSLREQYF
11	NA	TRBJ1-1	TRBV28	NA	TGTGCCAGCAGTAATCCAATCCGGGCTTTCTTT	CASSNPIRAFF
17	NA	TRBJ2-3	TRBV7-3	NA	TGTGCCAGCAGCTTAACCGGGGGGCACACACACACAGATACGCAGTATTTT	CASSLTGGHTHTDTQYF
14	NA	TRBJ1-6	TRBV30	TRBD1	TGTGCCTGGACCCGAGGGGACAGTCGAAGGCCCCTCCACTTT	CAWTRGDSRRPLHF
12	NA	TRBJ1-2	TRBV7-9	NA	TGTGCCAGCAGCCTTGACAGTTATGGCTACACCTTC	CASSLDSYGYTF
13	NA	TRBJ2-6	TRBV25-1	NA	TGTGCCAGCACCTTATCTGGGGCCAACGTCCTGACTTTC	CASTLSGANVLTF
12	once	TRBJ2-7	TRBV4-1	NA	TGCGCCAGCAGCCATCTTAACTACGAGCAGTACTTC	CASSHLNYEQYF
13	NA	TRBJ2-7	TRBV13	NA	TGTGCCAGCAGCCCCCAGGGGGGTGACGAGCAGTACTTC	CASSPQGGDEQYF
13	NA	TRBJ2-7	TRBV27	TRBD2	TGTGCCAGCAGGTTTAGCGGGAGCTACGAGCAGTACTTC	CASRFSGSYEQYF
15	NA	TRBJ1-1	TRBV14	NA	TGTGCCAGCAGCCAAGAAGGAAGGGGGAGCACTGAAGCTTTCTTT	CASSQEGRGSTEAFF
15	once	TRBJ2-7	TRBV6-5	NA	TGTGCCAGCAGTTACTCGTACGACAGAGACTACGAGCAGTACTTC	CASSYSYDRDYEQYF
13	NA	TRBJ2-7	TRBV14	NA	TGTGCCAGCAGCCAAAAGGTCACCTACGAGCAGTACTTC	CASSQKVTYEQYF
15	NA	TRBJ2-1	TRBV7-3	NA	TGTGCCAGCAGCATGGACAGTTCCTCCTACAATGAGCAGTTCTTC	CASSMDSSSYNEQFF
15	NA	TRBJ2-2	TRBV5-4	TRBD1	TGTGCCAGCAGGGCGGGACAGGCGAACACCGGGGAGCTGTTTTTT	CASRAGQANTGELFF
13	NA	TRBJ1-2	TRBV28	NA	TGTGCCAGCAGTTCGCCCGGGACCAACGGCTACACCTTC	CASSSPGTNGYTF
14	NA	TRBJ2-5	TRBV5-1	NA	TGCGCCAGCAGCATGGGCAGGGCGGAGGAGACCCAGTACTTC	CASSMGRAEETQYF
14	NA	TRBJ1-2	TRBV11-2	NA	TGTGCCAGCAGCTTAAATCGGGGATGGAATGGCTACACCTTC	CASSLNRGWNGYTF
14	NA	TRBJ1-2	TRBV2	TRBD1	TGTGCCAGCAGTACCGGGACAGGGGCGGATGGCTACACCTTC	CASSTGTGADGYTF
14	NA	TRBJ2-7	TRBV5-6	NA	TGTGCCAGCAGCTTGAGGCAGCGCCGCGTGGAGCAGTACTTC	CASSLRQRRVEQYF
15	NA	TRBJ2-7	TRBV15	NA	TGTGCCACCAGCAAAAGGGGACCAGGAAGGAACGAGCAGTACTTC	CATSKRGPGRNEQYF
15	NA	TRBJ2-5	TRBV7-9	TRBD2	TGTGCCAGCAGCTCGGGACTAGCGGGGGAAGAGACCCAGTACTTC	CASSSGLAGEETQYF
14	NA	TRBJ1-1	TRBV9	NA	TGTGCCAGCAGCGCGACGGGGCGTGCAGGGAGAGCTTTCTTT	CASSATGRAGRAFF
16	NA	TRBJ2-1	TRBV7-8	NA	TGTGCCAGCAGCCTAGGGGACACCTTCTCCTACAATGAGCAGTTCTTC	CASSLGDTFSYNEQFF
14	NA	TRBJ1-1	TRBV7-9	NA	TGTGCCAGCAGCTTAGTCGTGGGCGACACTGAAGCTTTCTTT	CASSLVVGDTEAFF
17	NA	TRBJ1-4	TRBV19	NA	TGTGCCAGTAGTATAGACCATCAAAAAGCAACTAATGAAAAACTGTTTTTT	CASSIDHQKATNEKLFF
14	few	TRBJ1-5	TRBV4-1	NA	TGCGCCAGCAGCCATGCAGGACCCAATCAGCCCCAGCATTTT	CASSHAGPNQPQHF
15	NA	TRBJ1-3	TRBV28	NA	TGTGCCAGCAGTGTCGCAGGGGAGTCTGGAAACACCATATATTTT	CASSVAGESGNTIYF
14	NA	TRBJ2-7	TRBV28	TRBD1	TGTGCCAGCAGTTCAGGGGGCTCTTCCTACGAGCAGTACTTC	CASSSGGSSYEQYF
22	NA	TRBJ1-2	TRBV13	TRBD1	TGTGCCAGCAGCTTACTCGAGGCAGGGGGAGCATTAACCCGGTCTTTACCGCACGGCTACACCTTC	CASSLLEAGGALTRSLPHGYTF